The next 20 T cell receptor beta chains were all read from a single sample in a study of T cell responses to AZD1222 COVID-19 vaccine. TCRdb keeps only in-frame clones here, not all; method: immunoSEQ multiplex PCR. The sample carries under 200,000 clones, more than 75% recorded once. The input for sequencing was peripheral blood, taken on day 0 of AZD1222 vaccination. These receptors were taken from an adult in good health.

The rearrangement uses TRBV3-1 (or the pseudogene TRBV3-2) and TRBJ2-1; 8 bases are shared with TRBD2. The V gene end was trimmed by 1 base and the J gene end by 9 bases; junction bases not matched to a gene: 8. The CDR3 totals 15 residues. Looked up from germline, CDR1 is LGHDT and CDR2 is YNNKEL (reference sequence). The CDR3 nucleotides read TGTGCCAGCAGCCAAGTCGGCCAAGCGGGAGCTGAGCAGTTCTTC. This codes for CASSQVGQAGAEQFF.

The gene calls are TRBV9 and TRBJ1-3; the D is unclear. This CDR3 has 14 residues. Per germline, CDR1 SGDLS and CDR2 YYNGEE. V was trimmed by 0 bases and J by 2 bases, leaving 6 bases between them. The CDR3 sequence: CASSVEQTGNTIYF. The CDR3 nucleotides are TGTGCCAGCAGCGTAGAACAGACTGGAAACACCATATATTTT.

The V call is TRBV25-1, the J call TRBJ2-2; 7 positions match TRBD2. The length of the CDR3 is 13 residues. J gave up 5 bases and V 6 bases, and 3 bases lay outside the gene matches. CDR1 and CDR2 (germline): MGHDK, SYGVNS. The CDR3 DNA sequence: TGTGCCAGCAGCCATAGCGGGACCGGGGAGCTGTTTTTT. It yields the protein CASSHSGTGELFF.

J is TRBJ2-7 and V is TRBV7-8; D assignment may be TRBD1 or TRBD2 (5 bases each). V lost 5 bases, J lost 0 bases, and 14 bases lay in between. The germline V gene encodes CDR1 SGHVS and CDR2 FQNEAQ. There are 15 residues in the CDR3. The CDR3 nucleotides are TGTGCCAGCAGCCCGAGGGTAGGGGTCTCCTACGAGCAGTACTTC. It is translated as CASSPRVGVSYEQYF.

V gene TRBV25-1 combines with J gene TRBJ1-5; tentatively, D is TRBD1 (6 bases). The germline CDR1 and CDR2 sequences are MGHDK and SYGVNS. The CDR3 has 14 amino acids. Trimming shortened V by 2 bases and J by 5 bases, and 10 bases separated the two germline ends. CDR3 sequence: CASSEAGDYQPQHF. CDR3 DNA: TGTGCCAGCAGTGAAGCAGGGGATTATCAGCCCCAGCATTTT. The variable domain in full, completed from reference TRBV25-1 and TRBJ1-5, reads EADIYQTPRYLVIGTGKKITLECSQTMGHDKMYWYQQDPGMELHLIHYSYGVNSTEKGDLSSESTVSRIRTEHFPLTLESARPSHTSQYLCASSEAGDYQPQHFGDGTRLSIL.

Written as DNA, the CDR3 is TGTGCCGCCGGACGGACGGTGAACACTGAAGCTTTCTTT. This encodes CAAGRTVNTEAFF. The chain recombines TRBV6-5 with TRBJ1-1, with D hard to call. V lost 11 bases to trimming and J lost 0 bases, with 13 bases between them. Germline V gene sequence: CDR1 MNHEY, CDR2 SVGAGI. The CDR3 has 13 amino acids.

In this sample, this clone turned up once. V gene TRBV3-1 (or the pseudogene TRBV3-2) combines with J gene TRBJ1-2, with 9 bases fitting TRBD1. Trimming at V came to 5 bases and at J to 6 bases, leaving 13 bases not matched to a gene. Germline values: CDR1 LGHDT, CDR2 YNNKEL (reference sequence). The length of the CDR3 is 16 residues. CDR3 region: CASSTQTWTGADGYTF. The CDR3 bases are TGTGCCAGCAGCACCCAAACCTGGACAGGGGCGGATGGCTACACCTTC.

The V and J genes are TRBV29-1 and TRBJ2-3; weak D call: TRBD1 (6 bases). This CDR3 contains 13 residues. Germline assignment: CDR1 SQVTM and CDR2 ANQGSEA. The germline V and J ends were trimmed by 8 bases and 4 bases, with 16 bases remaining between them. CDR3: CSLSDRWADTQYF. The CDR3 DNA reads as TGCAGCTTATCAGACAGGTGGGCAGATACGCAGTATTTT.

The chain has TRBV7-8 and TRBJ1-5, with a tentative D call TRBD1 (6 bases). The germline V and J ends were trimmed by 5 bases and 2 bases, with 16 bases remaining between them. Germline loops: CDR1 SGHVS, CDR2 FQNEAQ. The CDR3 sequence is 16 residues long. For the CDR3, the DNA is TGTGCCAGCAGCGGAGGACAGCCACTTCGCAATCAGCCCCAGCATTTT. Protein: CASSGGQPLRNQPQHF.

This chain links TRBV11-2 with TRBJ2-5; possible D gene TRBD2, 6 bases. V was pared by 1 base and J by 5 bases, with 8 bases between. The CDR3 spans 13 residues. Germline V gene sequence: CDR1 SGHAT, CDR2 FQNNGV. For the CDR3, the DNA is TGTGCCAGCAGCTTAGTCCGGGAGGAGACCCAGTACTTC. Translation: CASSLVREETQYF.

The chain carries TRBV19 and TRBJ1-3; D call uncertain. The length of the CDR3 is 14 residues. Trimming took off 1 base at V and 0 bases at J, with 4 bases between the two ends. The germline CDR1 and CDR2 sequences are LNHDA and SQIVND (reference sequence). The CDR3 loop reads CASSIGSSGNTIYF. The CDR3 DNA is TGTGCCAGTAGTATAGGGAGCTCTGGAAACACCATATATTTT.

This rearrangement joins TRBV14 to TRBJ2-3; D is uncertain. This CDR3 region has 12 residues. The germline gives CDR1 SGHDN, CDR2 FVKESK. Trimming removed 1 base at V and 8 bases at J, with 7 bases between. The CDR3 bases are TGTGCCAGCAGCCAAGTCCCCCGTACGCAGTATTTT. Translated: CASSQVPRTQYF.

The rearrangement uses TRBV7-6 and TRBJ1-3, with D possibly being TRBD1 (5 bases). Germline values: CDR1 SGHVS, CDR2 FNYEAQ. The CDR3 consists of 16 residues. Between the trimmed V and J ends, which lost 2 bases and 0 bases, there was a span of 11 bases. The CDR3 DNA is TGTGCCAGCAGCTTAACCACCGGGGGCTCTGGAAACACCATATATTTT. Protein: CASSLTTGGSGNTIYF.

This chain uses TRBV3-1 (or the pseudogene TRBV3-2) with TRBJ1-3; the D is unclear. Deletions cut 3 bases from V and 0 bases from J, with 6 bases between. Germline V gene lookup returns CDR1 LGHDT and CDR2 YNNKEL (reference sequence). The CDR3 runs to 14 residues. CDR3 DNA: TGTGCCAGCAGCCACCTCAGCTCTGGAAACACCATATATTTT. Residues: CASSHLSSGNTIYF.

The genes are TRBV18 and TRBJ1-3, with D unresolved. This CDR3 is built from 13 residues. V lost 6 bases and J lost 2, with 8 bases in between. Germline CDR1 reads KGHSH; CDR2 reads LQKENI. The CDR3 sequence: CASSREAGNTIYF. In DNA form, the CDR3 reads TGTGCCAGCTCGCGGGAAGCTGGAAACACCATATATTTT.

In its sample, this clone was seen a few times. The chain couples TRBV6-2 or TRBV6-3 to TRBJ2-2, with D possibly TRBD1 on 6 matching bases. This CDR3 is 18 amino acids long. Trimming left V 0 bases short and J 6 bases short, with 20 bases between. Germline V lookup: CDR1 MNHEY, CDR2 SVGEGT. In DNA, the CDR3 is TGTGCCAGCAGTTACTCGTTTTGGGGACAACGCTTCTCCGGGGAGCTGTTTTTT. This sequence encodes CASSYSFWGQRFSGELFF.

This sequence joins TRBV7-5 and TRBJ2-6; the table calls TRBD2, which could not be checked here. TRBV7-5 corresponds to a pseudogene. The CDR3 is 15 amino acids. The CDR3 coding sequence is TGTGCCAGAATCCGAGGAGTCTCTGGGGCCAACGTCCTGACTTTC. Residues: CARIRGVSGANVLTF.

This clone showed up just a few times. This chain uses TRBV18 with TRBJ1-2, with D unclear. V was pared by 3 bases and J by 3 bases, with 11 bases between. This CDR3 has 14 amino acids. CDR1 is KGHSH, CDR2 LQKENI, per germline. CDR3 loop: CASSPLPSDYGYTF. CDR3 coding DNA: TGTGCCAGCTCACCCCTCCCCAGCGACTATGGCTACACCTTC.

About this clone: The sample has other DNA sequences that encode this CDR3 too. The chain's CDR3 is CASSLSPSGNTGELFF. The CDR3 DNA reads as TGTGCCAGCAGTTTATCGCCTAGCGGGAACACCGGGGAGCTGTTTTTT. The rearrangement uses TRBV27 and TRBJ2-2, with TRBD2 matching over 7 bases. V was pared by 0 bases and J by 1 base, with 2 bases of the junction left unmatched. The CDR3 consists of 16 residues. Germline-derived CDR1 and CDR2 are MNHEY and SMNVEV (reference sequence).

The gene calls are TRBV5-1 and TRBJ2-7; the D is unclear. Trimming took off 0 bases at V and 6 bases at J, with 7 bases between the two ends. The CDR3 extends over 12 amino acids. Germline V CDR1 and CDR2: SGHRS, YFSETQ. CDR3 protein: CASSLASGEQYF. The DNA of the CDR3 is TGCGCCAGCAGCTTGGCCTCGGGCGAGCAGTACTTC. The whole variable domain, remainder taken from reference TRBV5-1 and TRBJ2-7, is KAGVTQTPRYLIKTRGQQVTLSCSPISGHRSVSWYQQTPGQGLQFLFEYFSETQRNKGNFPGRFSGRQFSNSRSEMNVSTLELGDSALYLCASSLASGEQYFGPGTRLTVT.